Sequencing of this T cell receptor (beta chain) was carried out in a study of blood T cell repertoires in COVID-19. Sequencing used immunoSEQ multiplex PCR; TCRdb keeps in-frame clones, though not all of them. Of about 200,000 clones in the sample, 75% to 85% were seen once. V lost 3 bases and J lost 7, with 24 bases in between. The CDR3 is 17 residues long. Germline assignment: CDR1 MGHDK and CDR2 SYGVNS. This receptor was identified in a human donor in a cohort sampled during active COVID-19. Sequenced sample: peripheral blood. J is TRBJ1-1 and V is TRBV25-1; D might be TRBD1 (6 bases). CDR3: CASSEHSGGRRRDEAFF. Written as DNA, the CDR3 is TGTGCCAGCAGTGAGCATTCCGGGGGGCGACGGCGGGATGAAGCTTTCTTT.